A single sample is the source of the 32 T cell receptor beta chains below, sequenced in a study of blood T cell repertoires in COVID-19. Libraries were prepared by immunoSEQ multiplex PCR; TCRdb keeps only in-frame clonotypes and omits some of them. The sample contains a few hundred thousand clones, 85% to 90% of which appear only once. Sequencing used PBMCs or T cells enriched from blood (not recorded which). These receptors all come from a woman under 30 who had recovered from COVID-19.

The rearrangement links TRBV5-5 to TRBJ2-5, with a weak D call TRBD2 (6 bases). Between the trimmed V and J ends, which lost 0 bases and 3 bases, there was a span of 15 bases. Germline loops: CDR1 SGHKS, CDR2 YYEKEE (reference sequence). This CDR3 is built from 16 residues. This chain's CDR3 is CASSLGLDGSEETQYF. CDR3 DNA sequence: TGTGCCAGCAGCTTGGGTCTTGACGGGAGTGAAGAGACCCAGTACTTC.

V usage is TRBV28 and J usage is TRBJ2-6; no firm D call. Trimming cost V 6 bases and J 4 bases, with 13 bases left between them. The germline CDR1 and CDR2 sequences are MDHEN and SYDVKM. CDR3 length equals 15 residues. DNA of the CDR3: TGTGCCAGCAGCCCGCCTGACACCGGGGCCAACGTCCTGACTTTC. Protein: CASSPPDTGANVLTF.

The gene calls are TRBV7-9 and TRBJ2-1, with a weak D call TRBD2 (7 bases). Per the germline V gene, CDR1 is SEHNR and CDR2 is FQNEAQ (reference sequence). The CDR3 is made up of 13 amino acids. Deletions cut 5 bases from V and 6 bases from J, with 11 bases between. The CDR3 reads CASSKGGRNEQFF. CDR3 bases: TGTGCCAGCAGCAAGGGGGGGCGCAATGAGCAGTTCTTC.

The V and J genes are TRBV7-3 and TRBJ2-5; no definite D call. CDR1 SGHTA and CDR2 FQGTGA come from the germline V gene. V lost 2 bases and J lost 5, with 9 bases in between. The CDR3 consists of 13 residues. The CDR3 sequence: CASSLGFSETQYF. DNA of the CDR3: TGTGCCAGCAGCTTAGGGTTTAGCGAGACCCAGTACTTC.

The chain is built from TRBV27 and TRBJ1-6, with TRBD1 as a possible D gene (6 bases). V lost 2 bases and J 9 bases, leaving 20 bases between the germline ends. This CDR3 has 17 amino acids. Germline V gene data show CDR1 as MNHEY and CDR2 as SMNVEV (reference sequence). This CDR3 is CASSLVSRGGRSSPLHF. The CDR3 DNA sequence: TGTGCCAGCAGTTTAGTATCCAGGGGCGGGAGAAGTTCACCCCTCCACTTT.

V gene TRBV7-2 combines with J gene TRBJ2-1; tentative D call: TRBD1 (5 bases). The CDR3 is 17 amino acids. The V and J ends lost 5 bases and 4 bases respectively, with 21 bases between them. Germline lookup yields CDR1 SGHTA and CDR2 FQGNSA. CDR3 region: CASSDLMARAPYNEQFF. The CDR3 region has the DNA TGTGCCAGCAGCGACTTGATGGCCAGGGCACCTTACAATGAGCAGTTCTTC.

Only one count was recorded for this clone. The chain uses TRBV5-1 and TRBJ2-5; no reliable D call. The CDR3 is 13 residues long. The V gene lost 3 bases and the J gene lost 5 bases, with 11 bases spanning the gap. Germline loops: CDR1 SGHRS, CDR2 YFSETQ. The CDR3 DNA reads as TGCGCCAGCAGCTCCCGTCCCGGGGAGACCCAGTACTTC. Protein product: CASSSRPGETQYF.

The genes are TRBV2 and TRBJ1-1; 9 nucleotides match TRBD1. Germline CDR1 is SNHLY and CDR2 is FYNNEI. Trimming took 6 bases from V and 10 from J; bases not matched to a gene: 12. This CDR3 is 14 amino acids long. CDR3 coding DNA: TGTGCCAGCAGGAAACAGGGGGCTTTGCGCGGAGCTTTCTTT. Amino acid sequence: CASRKQGALRGAFF.

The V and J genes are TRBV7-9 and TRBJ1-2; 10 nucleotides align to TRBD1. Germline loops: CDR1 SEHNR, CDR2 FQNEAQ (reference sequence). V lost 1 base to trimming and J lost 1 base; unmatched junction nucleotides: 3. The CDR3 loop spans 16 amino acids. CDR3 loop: CASSLVGTGVNYGYTF. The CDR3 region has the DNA TGTGCCAGCAGCTTAGTGGGGACAGGGGTTAACTATGGCTACACCTTC.

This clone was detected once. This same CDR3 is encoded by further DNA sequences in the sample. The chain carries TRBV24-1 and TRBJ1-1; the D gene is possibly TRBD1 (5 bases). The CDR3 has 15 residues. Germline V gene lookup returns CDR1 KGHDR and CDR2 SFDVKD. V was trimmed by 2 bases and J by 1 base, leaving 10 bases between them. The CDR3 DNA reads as TGTGCCACCAGTGATTCACGAACAGGGAACACTGAAGCTTTCTTT. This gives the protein CATSDSRTGNTEAFF.

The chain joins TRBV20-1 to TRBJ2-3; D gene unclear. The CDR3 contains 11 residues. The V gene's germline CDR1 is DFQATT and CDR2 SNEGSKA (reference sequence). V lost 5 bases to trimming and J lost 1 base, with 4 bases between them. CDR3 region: CSAHGTDTQYF. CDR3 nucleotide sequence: TGCAGTGCTCATGGCACAGATACGCAGTATTTT.

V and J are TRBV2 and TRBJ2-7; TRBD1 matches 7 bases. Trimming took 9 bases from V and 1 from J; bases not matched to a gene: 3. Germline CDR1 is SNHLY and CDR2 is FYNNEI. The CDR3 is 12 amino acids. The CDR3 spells CARGQVSYEQYF. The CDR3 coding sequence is TGTGCCAGAGGACAGGTGTCCTACGAGCAGTACTTC.

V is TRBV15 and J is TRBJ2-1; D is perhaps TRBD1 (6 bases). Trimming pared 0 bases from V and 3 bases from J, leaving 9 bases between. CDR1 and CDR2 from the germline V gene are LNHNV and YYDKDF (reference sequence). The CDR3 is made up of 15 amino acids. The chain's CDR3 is CATSRDRGHYNEQFF. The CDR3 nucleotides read TGTGCCACCAGCAGAGATCGGGGACACTACAATGAGCAGTTCTTC. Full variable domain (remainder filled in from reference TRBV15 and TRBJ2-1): DAMVIQNPRYQVTQFGKPVTLSCSQTLNHNVMYWYQQKSSQAPKLLFHYYDKDFNNEADTPDNFQSRRPNTSFCFLDIRSPGLGDTAMYLCATSRDRGHYNEQFFGPGTRLTVL.

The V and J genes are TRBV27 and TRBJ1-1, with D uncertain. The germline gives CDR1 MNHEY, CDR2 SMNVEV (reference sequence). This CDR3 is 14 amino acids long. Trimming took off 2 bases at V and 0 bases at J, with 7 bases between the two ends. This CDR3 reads CASSLGQVNTEAFF. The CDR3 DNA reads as TGTGCCAGCAGTTTAGGTCAGGTGAACACTGAAGCTTTCTTT.

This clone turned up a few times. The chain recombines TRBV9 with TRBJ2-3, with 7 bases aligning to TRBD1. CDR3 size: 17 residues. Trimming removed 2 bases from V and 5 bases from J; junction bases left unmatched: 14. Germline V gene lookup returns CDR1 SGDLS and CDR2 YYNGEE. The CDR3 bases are TGTGCCAGCAGCGTCGACCCACCGGGACAGCCATTAGATACGCAGTATTTT. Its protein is CASSVDPPGQPLDTQYF.

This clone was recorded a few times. Written as DNA, the CDR3 is TGTGCCAGCAGGGGGGCATTCATGAACACTGAAGCTTTCTTT. It codes for CASRGAFMNTEAFF. The chain links TRBV6-5 to TRBJ1-1; D may be TRBD1 (6 bases). With 6 bases removed from V and 0 bases from J, the gap between germline ends came to 11 bases. The CDR3 loop spans 14 amino acids. Looked up from germline, CDR1 is MNHEY and CDR2 is SVGAGI.

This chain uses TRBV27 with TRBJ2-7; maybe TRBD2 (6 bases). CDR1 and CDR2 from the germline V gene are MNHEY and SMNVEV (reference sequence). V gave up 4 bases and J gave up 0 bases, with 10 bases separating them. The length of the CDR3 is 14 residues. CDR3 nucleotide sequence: TGTGCCAGCAGTTGGAGCGGGTTCTCCTACGAGCAGTACTTC. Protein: CASSWSGFSYEQYF.

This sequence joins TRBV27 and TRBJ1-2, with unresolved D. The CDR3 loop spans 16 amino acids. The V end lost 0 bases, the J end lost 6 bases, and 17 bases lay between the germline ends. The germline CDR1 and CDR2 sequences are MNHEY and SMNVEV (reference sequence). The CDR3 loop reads CASSLSKLAGVHGYTF. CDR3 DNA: TGTGCCAGCAGTTTATCAAAGTTGGCAGGCGTCCATGGCTACACCTTC.

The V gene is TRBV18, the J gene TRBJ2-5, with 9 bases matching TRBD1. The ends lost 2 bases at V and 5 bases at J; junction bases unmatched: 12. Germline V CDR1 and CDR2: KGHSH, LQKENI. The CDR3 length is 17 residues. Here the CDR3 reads CASSPELQGAKGETQYF. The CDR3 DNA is TGTGCCAGCTCACCAGAGTTACAGGGGGCGAAGGGGGAGACCCAGTACTTC.

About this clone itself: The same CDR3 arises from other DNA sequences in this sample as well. The CDR3 reads CAWSVQGNQPQHF. Written as DNA, the CDR3 is TGTGCCTGGAGTGTTCAGGGCAATCAGCCCCAGCATTTT. The V gene is TRBV30, the J gene TRBJ1-5; D is unresolved. V gave up 0 bases and J gave up 2 bases, with 5 bases separating them. Germline CDR1 and CDR2: GTSNPN and SVGIG (reference sequence). CDR3 length: 13 residues. Supplemented by reference TRBV30 and TRBJ1-5, the full variable domain reads SQTIHQWPATLVQPVGSPLSLECTVEGTSNPNLYWYRQAAGRGLQLLFYSVGIGQISSEVPQNLSASRPQDRQFILSSKKLLLSDSGFYLCAWSVQGNQPQHFGDGTRLSIL.

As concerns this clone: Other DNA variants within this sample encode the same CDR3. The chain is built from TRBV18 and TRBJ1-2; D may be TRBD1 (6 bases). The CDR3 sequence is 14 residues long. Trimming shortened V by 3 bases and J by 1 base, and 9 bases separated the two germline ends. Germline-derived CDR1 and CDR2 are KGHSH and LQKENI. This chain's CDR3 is CASSPPDSNYGYTF. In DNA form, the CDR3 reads TGTGCCAGCTCACCGCCGGACAGTAACTATGGCTACACCTTC.

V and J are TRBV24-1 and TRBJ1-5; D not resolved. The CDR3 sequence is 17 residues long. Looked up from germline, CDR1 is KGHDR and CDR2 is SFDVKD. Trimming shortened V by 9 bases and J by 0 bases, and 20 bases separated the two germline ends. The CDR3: CATPGPPAVNSNQPQHF. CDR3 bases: TGTGCCACCCCCGGTCCTCCCGCTGTTAATAGCAATCAGCCCCAGCATTTT.

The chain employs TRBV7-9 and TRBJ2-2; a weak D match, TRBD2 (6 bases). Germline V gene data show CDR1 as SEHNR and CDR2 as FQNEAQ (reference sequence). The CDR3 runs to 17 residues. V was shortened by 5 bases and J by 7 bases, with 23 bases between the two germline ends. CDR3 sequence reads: CASSRSRPGVNVGELFF. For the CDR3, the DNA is TGTGCCAGCAGCCGGAGTCGTCCGGGAGTGAACGTCGGGGAGCTGTTTTTT.

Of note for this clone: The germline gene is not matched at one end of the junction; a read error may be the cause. Here the CDR3 reads CASSLASSNEQFF. The CDR3 nucleotides read TGTGCCAGCAGCTTAGCGTCCTCCAATGAGCAGTTCTTC. V usage is TRBV7-9 and J usage is TRBJ2-1; D not resolved. The CDR3 contains 13 residues. Looked up from germline, CDR1 is SEHNR and CDR2 is FQNEAQ (reference sequence).

CDR3 sequence reads: CASTSYEGRGETQYF. CDR3 in DNA: TGTGCCAGTACTTCCTACGAAGGCAGGGGAGAGACCCAGTACTTC. The V gene is TRBV19, the J gene TRBJ2-5, with D perhaps TRBD1 (6 bases). With 7 bases removed from V and 4 bases from J, the gap between germline ends came to 19 bases. This CDR3 has 15 residues. Germline CDR1 reads LNHDA; CDR2 reads SQIVND (reference sequence).

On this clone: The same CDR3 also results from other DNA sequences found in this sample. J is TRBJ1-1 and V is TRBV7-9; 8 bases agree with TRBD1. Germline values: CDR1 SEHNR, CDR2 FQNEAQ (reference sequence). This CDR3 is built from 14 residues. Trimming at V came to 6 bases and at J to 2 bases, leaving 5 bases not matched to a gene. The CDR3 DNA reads TGTGCCAGCAGTTTGACAGGGGTCAACACTGAAGCTTTCTTT. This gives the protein CASSLTGVNTEAFF.

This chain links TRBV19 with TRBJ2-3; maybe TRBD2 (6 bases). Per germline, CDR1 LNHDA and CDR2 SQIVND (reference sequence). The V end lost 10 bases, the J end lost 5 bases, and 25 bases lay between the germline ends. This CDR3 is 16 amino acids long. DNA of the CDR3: TGTGCCACCTCCGATACACGCGGGGTCGGGGGAGATACGCAGTATTTT. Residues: CATSDTRGVGGDTQYF.

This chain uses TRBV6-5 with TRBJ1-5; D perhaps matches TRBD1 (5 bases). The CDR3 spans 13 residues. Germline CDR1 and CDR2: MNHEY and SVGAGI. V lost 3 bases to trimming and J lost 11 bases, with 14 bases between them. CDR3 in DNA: TGTGCCAGCAGTTATCCCGGGGGTAGGTCCCAGCATTTT. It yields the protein CASSYPGGRSQHF.

DNA for the CDR3: TGTGCCAGCAGCGTAGACGGTTCGGGACAGGCCGAGCAGTACTTC. It encodes CASSVDGSGQAEQYF. The rearrangement joins TRBV9 to TRBJ2-7; 8 bases are shared with TRBD1. CDR3 size: 15 residues. CDR1 and CDR2 (germline): SGDLS, YYNGEE. V dropped 0 bases and J dropped 6; count of bases not matched to a gene: 8.

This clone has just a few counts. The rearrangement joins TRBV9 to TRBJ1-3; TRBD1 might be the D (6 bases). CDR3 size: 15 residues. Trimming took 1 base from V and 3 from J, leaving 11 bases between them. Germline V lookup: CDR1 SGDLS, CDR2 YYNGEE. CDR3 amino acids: CASSVRGSGGNTIYF. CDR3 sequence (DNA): TGTGCCAGCAGCGTAAGGGGGAGTGGTGGAAACACCATATATTTT.

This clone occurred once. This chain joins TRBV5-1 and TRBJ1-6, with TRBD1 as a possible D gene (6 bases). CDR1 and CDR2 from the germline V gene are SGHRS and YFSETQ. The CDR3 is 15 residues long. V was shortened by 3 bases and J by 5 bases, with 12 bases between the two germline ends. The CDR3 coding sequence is TGCGCCAGCAGCTCGAAGACAGGAAATAATTCACCCCTCCACTTT. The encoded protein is CASSSKTGNNSPLHF.

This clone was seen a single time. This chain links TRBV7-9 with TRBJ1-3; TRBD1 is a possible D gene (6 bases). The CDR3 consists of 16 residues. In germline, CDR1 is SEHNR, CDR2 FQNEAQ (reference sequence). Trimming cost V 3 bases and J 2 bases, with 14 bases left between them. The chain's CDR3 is CASSFDRKHPGNTIYF. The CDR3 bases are TGTGCCAGCAGCTTCGACAGGAAACACCCTGGAAACACCATATATTTT.